The TCR beta chain described here comes from a study of control samples from healthy donors and cancer patients. V lost 0 bases and J lost 5; bases outside the gene matches: 4. The CDR3 totals 15 residues. Per the germline V gene, CDR1 is GTSNPN and CDR2 is SVGIG (reference sequence). Assay used: immunoSEQ multiplex PCR; TCRdb lists only in-frame clones, some missing. Altogether 10,000 to 15,000 clones are present, more than 75% being singletons, with the ten largest covering approximately 2.8%. This clonotype was sampled from a male donor with melanoma. Sequences were obtained from formalin-fixed, paraffin-embedded tissue. J is TRBJ1-1 and V is TRBV30, with TRBD1 identical over 12 bases. For the CDR3, the DNA is TGTGCCTGGAGTGTAAGGGGACAGGGGGCGACTGAAGCTTTCTTT. Translating gives CAWSVRGQGATEAFF. Full variable domain (rest looked up from reference TRBV30 and TRBJ1-1): SQTIHQWPATLVQPVGSPLSLECTVEGTSNPNLYWYRQAAGRGLQLLFYSVGIGQISSEVPQNLSASRPQDRQFILSSKKLLLSDSGFYLCAWSVRGQGATEAFFGQGTRLTVV.